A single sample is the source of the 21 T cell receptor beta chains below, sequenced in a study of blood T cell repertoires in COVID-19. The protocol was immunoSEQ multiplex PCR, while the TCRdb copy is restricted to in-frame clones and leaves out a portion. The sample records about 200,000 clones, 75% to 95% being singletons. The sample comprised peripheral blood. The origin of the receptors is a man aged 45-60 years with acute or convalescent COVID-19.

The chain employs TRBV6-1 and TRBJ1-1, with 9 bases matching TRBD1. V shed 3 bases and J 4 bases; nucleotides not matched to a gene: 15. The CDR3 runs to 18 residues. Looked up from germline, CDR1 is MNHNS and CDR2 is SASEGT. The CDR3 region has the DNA TGTGCCAGCAGTGATCCGGGGGGGACAGGGCTCGGGAGCACTGAAGCTTTCTTT. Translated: CASSDPGGTGLGSTEAFF.

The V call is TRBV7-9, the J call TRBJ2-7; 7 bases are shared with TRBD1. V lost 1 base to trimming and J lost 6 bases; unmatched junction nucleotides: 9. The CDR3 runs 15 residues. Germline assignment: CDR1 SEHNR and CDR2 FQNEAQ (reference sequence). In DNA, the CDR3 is TGTGCCAGCAGCTTAGGCGGCCCCAGGGGGTTCGAGCAGTACTTC. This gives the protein CASSLGGPRGFEQYF. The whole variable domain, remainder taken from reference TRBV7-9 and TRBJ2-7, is DTGVSQNPRHKITKRGQNVTFRCDPISEHNRLYWYRQTLGQGPEFLTYFQNEAQLEKSRLLSDRFSAERPKGSFSTLEIQRTEQGDSAMYLCASSLGGPRGFEQYFGPGTRLTVT.

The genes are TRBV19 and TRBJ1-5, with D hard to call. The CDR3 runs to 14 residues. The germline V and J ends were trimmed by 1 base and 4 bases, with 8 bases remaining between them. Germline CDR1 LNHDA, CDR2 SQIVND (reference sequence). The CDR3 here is CASSIGPENQPQHF. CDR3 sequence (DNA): TGTGCCAGTAGTATAGGTCCGGAGAATCAGCCCCAGCATTTT.

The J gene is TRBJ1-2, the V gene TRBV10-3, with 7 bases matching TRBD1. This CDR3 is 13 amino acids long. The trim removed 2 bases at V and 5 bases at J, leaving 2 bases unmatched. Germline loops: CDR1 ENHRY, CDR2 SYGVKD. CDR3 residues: CAISENRGYGYTF. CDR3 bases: TGTGCCATCAGTGAGAACAGGGGATATGGCTACACCTTC.

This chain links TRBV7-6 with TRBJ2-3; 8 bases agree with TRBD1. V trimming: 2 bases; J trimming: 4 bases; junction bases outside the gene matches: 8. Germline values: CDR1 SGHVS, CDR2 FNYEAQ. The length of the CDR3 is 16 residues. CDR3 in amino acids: CASSLTGQGPPDTQYF. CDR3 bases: TGTGCCAGCAGCTTAACCGGACAGGGTCCCCCAGATACGCAGTATTTT. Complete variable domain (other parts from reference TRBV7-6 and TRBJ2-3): GAGVSQSPRYKVTKRGQDVALRCDPISGHVSLYWYRQALGQGPEFLTYFNYEAQQDKSGLPNDRFSAERPEGSISTLTIQRTEQRDSAMYRCASSLTGQGPPDTQYFGPGTRLTVL.

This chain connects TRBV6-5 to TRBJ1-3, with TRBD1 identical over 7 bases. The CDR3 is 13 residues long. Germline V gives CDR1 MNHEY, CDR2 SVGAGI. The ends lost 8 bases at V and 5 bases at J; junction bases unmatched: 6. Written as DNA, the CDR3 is TGTGCCAGCTGCCTGACAGGGCGAAACACCATATATTTT. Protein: CASCLTGRNTIYF.

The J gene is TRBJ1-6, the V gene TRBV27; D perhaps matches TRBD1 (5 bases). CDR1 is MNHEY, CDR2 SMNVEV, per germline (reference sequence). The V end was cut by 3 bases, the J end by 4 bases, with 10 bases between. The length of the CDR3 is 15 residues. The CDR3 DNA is TGTGCCAGCAGTTTTGGGGCCAATTATAATTCACCCCTCCACTTT. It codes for CASSFGANYNSPLHF.

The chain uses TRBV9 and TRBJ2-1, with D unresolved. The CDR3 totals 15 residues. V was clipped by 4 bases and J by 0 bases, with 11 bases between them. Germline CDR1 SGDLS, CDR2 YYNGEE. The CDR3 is CASSLDLSSYNEQFF. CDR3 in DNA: TGTGCCAGCAGCCTCGATTTGAGCTCCTACAATGAGCAGTTCTTC. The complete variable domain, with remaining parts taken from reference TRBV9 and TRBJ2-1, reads DSGVTQTPKHLITATGQRVTLRCSPRSGDLSVYWYQQSLDQGLQFLIQYYNGEERAKGNILERFSAQQFPDLHSELNLSSLELGDSALYFCASSLDLSSYNEQFFGPGTRLTVL.

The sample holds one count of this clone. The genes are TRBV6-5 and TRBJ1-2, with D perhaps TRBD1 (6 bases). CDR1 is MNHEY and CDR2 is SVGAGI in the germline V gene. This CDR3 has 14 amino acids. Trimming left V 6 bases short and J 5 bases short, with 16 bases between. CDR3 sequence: CASSGTPRGYGYTF. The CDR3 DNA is TGTGCCAGCAGCGGGACACCGCGTGGGTATGGCTACACCTTC.

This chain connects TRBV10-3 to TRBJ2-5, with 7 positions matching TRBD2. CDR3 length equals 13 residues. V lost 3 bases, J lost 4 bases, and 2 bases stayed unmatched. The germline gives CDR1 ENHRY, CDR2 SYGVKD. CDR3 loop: CAISESGVETQYF. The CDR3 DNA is TGTGCCATCAGTGAAAGCGGGGTAGAGACCCAGTACTTC.

CDR3 residues: CASSLGDRRGQPQHF. CDR3 sequence (DNA): TGTGCCAGCAGCTTAGGGGACAGGCGTGGACAGCCCCAGCATTTT. The chain employs TRBV11-2 and TRBJ1-5; TRBD1 aligns across 8 bases. There are 15 residues in the CDR3. CDR1 is SGHAT, CDR2 FQNNGV, per germline. V lost 1 base to trimming and J lost 7 bases; unmatched junction nucleotides: 6. Variable domain in full (rest from reference TRBV11-2 and TRBJ1-5): EAGVAQSPRYKIIEKRQSVAFWCNPISGHATLYWYQQILGQGPKLLIQFQNNGVVDDSQLPKDRFSAERLKGVDSTLKIQPAKLEDSAVYLCASSLGDRRGQPQHFGDGTRLSIL.

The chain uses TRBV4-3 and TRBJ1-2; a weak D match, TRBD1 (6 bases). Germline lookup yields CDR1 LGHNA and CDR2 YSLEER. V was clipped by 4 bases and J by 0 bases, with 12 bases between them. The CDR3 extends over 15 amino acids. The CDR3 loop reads CASSREQGSNYGYTF. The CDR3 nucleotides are TGCGCCAGCAGCCGAGAACAGGGCTCTAACTATGGCTACACCTTC.

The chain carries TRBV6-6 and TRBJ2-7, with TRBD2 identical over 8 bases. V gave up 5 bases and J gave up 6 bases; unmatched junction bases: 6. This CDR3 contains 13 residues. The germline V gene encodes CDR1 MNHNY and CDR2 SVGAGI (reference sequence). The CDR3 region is CASSPGGPGEQYV. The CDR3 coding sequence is TGTGCCAGCAGTCCGGGGGGGCCGGGCGAGCAGTACGTC.

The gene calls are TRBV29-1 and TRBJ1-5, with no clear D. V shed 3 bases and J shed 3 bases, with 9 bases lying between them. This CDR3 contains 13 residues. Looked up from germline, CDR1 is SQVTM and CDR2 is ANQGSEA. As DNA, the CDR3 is TGCAGCGTTGAGCGGGAAAACAATCAGCCCCAGCATTTT. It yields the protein CSVERENNQPQHF. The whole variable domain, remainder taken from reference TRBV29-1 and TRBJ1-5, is SAVISQKPSRDICQRGTSLTIQCQVDSQVTMMFWYRQQPGQSLTLIATANQGSEATYESGFVIDKFPISRPNLTFSTLTVSNMSPEDSSIYLCSVERENNQPQHFGDGTRLSIL.

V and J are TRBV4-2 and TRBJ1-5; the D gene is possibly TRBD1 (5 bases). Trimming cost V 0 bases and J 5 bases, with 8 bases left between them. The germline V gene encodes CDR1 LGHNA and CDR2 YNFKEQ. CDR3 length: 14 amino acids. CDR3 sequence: CASSQEKGYQPQHF. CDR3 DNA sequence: TGTGCCAGCAGCCAAGAAAAGGGGTATCAGCCCCAGCATTTT.

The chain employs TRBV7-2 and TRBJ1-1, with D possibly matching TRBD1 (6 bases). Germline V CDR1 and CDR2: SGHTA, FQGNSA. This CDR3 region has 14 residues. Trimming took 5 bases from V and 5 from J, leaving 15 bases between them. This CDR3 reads CASSPRGVTTEAFF. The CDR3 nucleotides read TGTGCCAGCAGCCCCAGGGGAGTTACGACTGAAGCTTTCTTT. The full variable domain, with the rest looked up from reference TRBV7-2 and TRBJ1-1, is GAGVSQSPSNKVTEKGKDVELRCDPISGHTALYWYRQSLGQGLEFLIYFQGNSAPDKSGLPSDRFSAERTGGSVSTLTIQRTQQEDSAVYLCASSPRGVTTEAFFGQGTRLTVV.

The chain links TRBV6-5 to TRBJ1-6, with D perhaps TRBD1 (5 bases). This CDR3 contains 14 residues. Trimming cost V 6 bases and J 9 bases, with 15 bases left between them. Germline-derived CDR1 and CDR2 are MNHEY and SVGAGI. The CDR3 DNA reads TGTGCCAGCAGGGGGGGTCAGGGAGGTTCACCCCTCCACTTT. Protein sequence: CASRGGQGGSPLHF.

The CDR3 is CAIRVQGGTDTQYF. In nucleotides, the CDR3 is TGTGCCATCAGGGTCCAAGGGGGCACAGATACGCAGTATTTT. The gene calls are TRBV10-3 and TRBJ2-3; perhaps TRBD1 as D (5 bases). Germline CDR1 is ENHRY and CDR2 is SYGVKD. The CDR3 loop spans 14 amino acids. V dropped 6 bases and J dropped 1 base, with 11 bases sitting between them.

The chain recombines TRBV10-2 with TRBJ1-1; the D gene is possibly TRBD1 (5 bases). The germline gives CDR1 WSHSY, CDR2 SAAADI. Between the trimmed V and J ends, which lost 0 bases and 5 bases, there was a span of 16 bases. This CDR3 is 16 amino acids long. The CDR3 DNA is TGCGCCAGCAGTGAGTCGGGAGGGACCCTACGGACTGAAGCTTTCTTT. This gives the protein CASSESGGTLRTEAFF.

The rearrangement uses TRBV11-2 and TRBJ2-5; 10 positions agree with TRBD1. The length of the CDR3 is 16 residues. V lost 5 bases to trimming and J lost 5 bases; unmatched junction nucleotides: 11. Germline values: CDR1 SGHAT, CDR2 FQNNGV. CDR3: CASSPWTGGLWETQYF. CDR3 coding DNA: TGTGCCAGCAGCCCCTGGACAGGGGGGTTGTGGGAGACCCAGTACTTC.

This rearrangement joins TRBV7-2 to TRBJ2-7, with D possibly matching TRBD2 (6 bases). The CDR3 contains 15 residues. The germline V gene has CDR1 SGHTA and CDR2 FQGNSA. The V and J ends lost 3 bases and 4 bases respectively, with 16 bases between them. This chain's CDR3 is CASSFGGMGHYEQYF. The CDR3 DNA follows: TGTGCCAGCAGCTTTGGCGGGATGGGGCATTACGAGCAGTACTTC.